The 25 T cell receptor beta chains in this list originate from one sample, sequenced in a study of molecular identifiers for immune sequencing clone quantification (dated by TCRdb to the late 2010s). The library relied on PCR. Sequencing instrument: NextSeq 500. TCRdb reran the public reads through fastp at Q25 and MiXCR, keeping productive beta chains. All rows with the same CDR3 protein become a single entry with the most common DNA and genes. This sample holds fewer than 350,000 distinct CDR3 sequences; roughly a quarter were observed only once. The ten largest clones add up to 0.7% to 0.95% of the sample. Sequencing was performed on naive CD8+ T cells from blood, with Jurkat cell RNA spiked in. Interpreted using the paper, the cell subset or site label stands for: FACS-sorted CD8+CD4-CCR7+CD45RA+ naive T cells. These receptors all stem from a human donor in good health. Some libraries in this study had Jurkat cell RNA spiked in.

Comment on this clonotype: The junction does not match germline at one end; this may be a read error. This chain joins TRBV29-1 and TRBJ1-4; 9 bases fit TRBD1. The CDR3 has 14 amino acids. Germline V CDR1 and CDR2: SQVTM, ANQGSEA. The CDR3 nucleotides are TGCACCGTTGAAGTGACAGGGGGGGGGGAAAAACTGTTTTTT. As protein: CTVEVTGGGEKLFF. Variable domain in full (rest from reference TRBV29-1 and TRBJ1-4): SAVISQKPSRDICQRGTSLTIQCQVDSQVTMMFWYRQQPGQSLTLIATANQGSEATYESGFVIDKFPISRPNLTFSTLTVSNMSPEDSSIYLCTVEVTGGGEKLFFGSGTQLSVL.

This clonotype has ten or more counts. The chain uses TRBV4-3 and TRBJ1-2; D gene unclear. V gave up 0 bases and J gave up 0 bases, with 11 bases separating them. Germline V gene lookup returns CDR1 LGHNA and CDR2 YSLEER. The CDR3 extends over 16 amino acids. CDR3 region: CASSQDTVAANYGYTF. CDR3 sequence (DNA): TGCGCCAGCAGCCAAGATACGGTAGCAGCTAACTATGGCTACACCTTC.

Details on this clonotype: With a much larger clone just one base away, this may be a read error. This sequence joins TRBV2 and TRBJ2-6; TRBD1 matches at 8 bases. The CDR3 length is 18 residues. Germline lookup yields CDR1 SNHLY and CDR2 FYNNEI. J gave up 4 bases and V 8 bases, and 16 bases lay outside the gene matches. The CDR3, as DNA: TGTGCCAGCCACCGCCCTGGGCAGGGGGCTGGCGGGGCCAACGTCCTGACTTTC. It translates to CASHRPGQGAGGANVLTF.

The sample holds a few counts of this clonotype. This sequence joins TRBV11-3 and TRBJ2-1, with D maybe TRBD1 (6 bases). From germline, CDR1 is SGHNT and CDR2 YENEEA. The CDR3 covers 15 residues. Trimming removed 1 base at V and 8 bases at J, with 15 bases between. In DNA form, the CDR3 reads TGTGCCAGCAGCTTAGTCACCACAGGGTTTCATGAGCAGTTCTTC. It specifies CASSLVTTGFHEQFF.

The gene calls are TRBV7-3 and TRBJ2-1, with 7 positions matching TRBD2. CDR3 length: 17 residues. V was pared by 0 bases and J by 8 bases, with 13 bases of the junction left unmatched. Looked up from germline, CDR1 is SGHTA and CDR2 is FQGTGA. The CDR3 protein is CASSLTLGAGWGDEQFF. The CDR3 DNA is TGTGCCAGCAGCTTAACGCTCGGAGCGGGATGGGGCGATGAGCAGTTCTTC.

There are a few counts of this clonotype. V usage is TRBV4-1 and J usage is TRBJ1-1; 7 nucleotides line up with TRBD1. Germline CDR1 and CDR2: MGHRA and YSYEKL. The CDR3 is made up of 12 amino acids. With 2 bases clipped from V and 10 bases from J, the junction kept 4 bases outside the gene matches. This CDR3 reads CASSQNRGLAFF. Here the CDR3 DNA reads TGCGCCAGCAGCCAAAACAGGGGATTAGCTTTCTTT.

At least ten counts were recorded for this clonotype. This rearrangement joins TRBV12-3 or TRBV12-4 to TRBJ2-3, with D perhaps assigned TRBD1 or TRBD2 (5 bases each). The CDR3 is 16 amino acids. The V and J ends lost 4 bases and 0 bases respectively, with 14 bases between them. The CDR3 bases are TGTGCCAGCAGTTCGCCTTGGGGGTCTAGCACAGATACGCAGTATTTT. Translating gives CASSSPWGSSTDTQYF.

Comments on this clonotype: This may arise from a read error, as a much more abundant clone is one base away. The rearrangement uses TRBV5-1 and TRBJ2-7; possibly TRBD1 for D (5 bases). The germline V gene encodes CDR1 SGHRS and CDR2 YFSETQ. This CDR3 is built from 14 residues. The CDR3 spells CASSLDRLPNERYF. CDR3 coding DNA: TGCGCCAGCAGCTTGGACAGGCTACCTAACGAGCGGTACTTC.

Comment on this clonotype: A read error is possible here, since a much larger clone lies one base away. V and J are TRBV27 and TRBJ1-1; TRBD1 aligns across 7 bases. Germline V gene data show CDR1 as MNHEY and CDR2 as SMNVEV (reference sequence). The CDR3 is 10 residues long. The CDR3 sequence: CASWQGTASF. In DNA form, the CDR3 reads TGTGCCAGCTGGCAGGGGACAGCTTCCTTT.

The count of this clonotype is one. Being one base from a much bigger clone, this may be a read error. This chain links TRBV7-9 with TRBJ1-2; D gene uncertain. Germline CDR1 reads SEHNR; CDR2 reads FQNEAQ (reference sequence). The CDR3 totals 13 residues. The CDR3 protein is CVSSSISRDGYTF. The CDR3 DNA reads as TGTGTCAGCAGCTCCATATCAAGAGATGGCTACACCTTC.

This clonotype was recorded at least ten times. This chain connects TRBV27 to TRBJ1-1, with D perhaps TRBD1 (5 bases). Germline V gives CDR1 MNHEY, CDR2 SMNVEV (reference sequence). The ends were cut back, 10 bases at V and 8 bases at J, with 20 bases in the middle. This CDR3 region has 13 residues. CDR3: CATMVQTGTEAFF. CDR3 nucleotide sequence: TGTGCCACCATGGTTCAGACTGGGACCGAAGCTTTCTTT.

This clonotype was seen a few times. The chain combines TRBV6-1 with TRBJ2-7; D unclear. The CDR3 totals 14 residues. In germline, CDR1 is MNHNS, CDR2 SASEGT. The V and J ends lost 2 bases and 2 bases respectively, with 10 bases between them. This CDR3 reads CASSEWLETYEQYF. The CDR3 DNA is TGTGCCAGCAGTGAATGGCTAGAGACCTACGAGCAGTACTTC.

The chain is built from TRBV30 and TRBJ2-5, with D hard to call. Trimming removed 2 bases from V and 4 bases from J, with 8 bases in between. This CDR3 is built from 12 residues. The germline V gene encodes CDR1 GTSNPN and CDR2 SVGIG (reference sequence). This CDR3 reads CAWSRVGETQYF. The CDR3 DNA follows: TGTGCCTGGAGTAGGGTTGGAGAGACCCAGTACTTC.

About this clonotype itself: One base away lies a much larger clone, so this may be a sequencing read error. J is TRBJ2-3 and V is TRBV11-2, with 11 bases matching TRBD2. V dropped 5 bases and J dropped 6; count of bases not matched to a gene: 7. This CDR3 has 15 amino acids. CDR1 is SGHAT and CDR2 is FQNNGV in the germline V gene. CDR3 DNA: TGTGCCAGCAGCGCCTCTAGCGGGGGGCTGGATACGCAGTATTTT. Translation: CASSASSGGLDTQYF.

This sequence joins TRBV6-5 and TRBJ1-2, with D maybe TRBD1 (6 bases). V lost 2 bases and J lost 6, with 13 bases in between. Germline V gene data show CDR1 as MNHEY and CDR2 as SVGAGI. CDR3 length: 14 residues. CDR3 sequence: CASSYGDAGDGYTF. The CDR3 DNA reads TGTGCCAGCAGTTACGGGGACGCAGGGGATGGCTACACCTTC.

This rearrangement joins TRBV19 to TRBJ2-5; D is uncertain. The CDR3 extends over 15 amino acids. Germline V gives CDR1 LNHDA, CDR2 SQIVND (reference sequence). V was pared by 1 base and J by 4 bases, with 13 bases between. The CDR3 DNA sequence: TGTGCCAGTAGTATAGGAGGCTCCCTCCCAGAGACCCAGTACTTC. It is translated as CASSIGGSLPETQYF.

The chain joins TRBV28 to TRBJ2-7; D is undetermined. This CDR3 comprises 13 residues. Germline V gives CDR1 MDHEN, CDR2 SYDVKM. The V end lost 4 bases, the J end lost 0 bases, and 7 bases lay between the germline ends. In DNA form, the CDR3 reads TGTGCCAGCAGTTCAACCGTCTCCTACGAGCAGTACTTC. Protein sequence: CASSSTVSYEQYF.

The chain carries TRBV3-1 and TRBJ2-4; the D is unclear. Trimming took 0 bases from V and 0 from J, leaving 15 bases between them. From germline, CDR1 is LGHDT and CDR2 YNNKEL (reference sequence). The CDR3 spans 18 residues. Written as DNA, the CDR3 is TGTGCCAGCAGCCAAGATTATCCAGGAGTACTAGCCAAAAACATTCAGTACTTC. Its protein is CASSQDYPGVLAKNIQYF.

CDR3 in amino acids: CASSYSGPRAEQYF. In nucleotides, the CDR3 is TGTGCCAGCAGTTACTCGGGACCTAGGGCCGAGCAGTACTTC. The chain couples TRBV6-5 to TRBJ2-7; D assignment may be TRBD1 or TRBD2 (5 bases each). Germline loops: CDR1 MNHEY, CDR2 SVGAGI. This CDR3 comprises 14 residues. With 0 bases removed from V and 6 bases from J, the gap between germline ends came to 12 bases.

This clonotype was observed a handful of times. The chain has TRBV27 and TRBJ2-7; TRBD1 is a possible D gene (5 bases). Germline V gene lookup returns CDR1 MNHEY and CDR2 SMNVEV (reference sequence). The ends were cut back, 8 bases at V and 3 bases at J, with 11 bases in the middle. The length of the CDR3 is 12 residues. The CDR3 coding sequence is TGTGCCAGCGGTGACAGTAACTACGAGCAGTACTTC. It codes for CASGDSNYEQYF.

In its sample, this clonotype was seen many times. The gene calls are TRBV2 and TRBJ2-3, with TRBD2 identical over 9 bases. There are 15 residues in the CDR3. CDR1 and CDR2 (germline): SNHLY, FYNNEI. V shed 7 bases, J shed 5 bases, and the junction held 10 bases outside the gene matches. The DNA of the CDR3 is TGTGCCAGCACCCTTAGCGGGAGCCTTGGAGATACGCAGTATTTT. It encodes CASTLSGSLGDTQYF.

Worth noting for this clonotype: A much larger clone is a single base away; this may be a read error. V gene TRBV19 combines with J gene TRBJ2-2, with unresolved D. The germline V gene has CDR1 LNHDA and CDR2 SQIVND (reference sequence). The CDR3 loop spans 11 amino acids. The CDR3 nucleotides are TGTACCACCACCGAGGCCGGGGAGCTGTTTTTT. This codes for CTTTEAGELFF.

This clonotype was counted many times. The CDR3: CASSPVSGEGFRRGYTF. Here the CDR3 DNA reads TGTGCCAGCAGCCCTGTTTCAGGGGAAGGGTTCCGTCGAGGCTACACCTTC. This chain joins TRBV13 and TRBJ1-2, with a tentative D call TRBD1 (6 bases). CDR1 and CDR2 from the germline V gene are PRHDT and FYEKMQ (reference sequence). There are 17 residues in the CDR3. The ends were cut back, 5 bases at V and 8 bases at J, with 27 bases in the middle.

This clonotype turned up a few times. The chain has TRBV19 and TRBJ2-7, with a weak D call TRBD1 (5 bases). V was shortened by 3 bases and J by 3 bases, with 15 bases between the two germline ends. The germline V gene has CDR1 LNHDA and CDR2 SQIVND (reference sequence). This CDR3 has 15 residues. CDR3 DNA sequence: TGTGCCAGTAGTATTGTCCAGGGTAGTATCTACGAGCAGTACTTC. Its translation: CASSIVQGSIYEQYF.

This clonotype was seen at least ten times. The chain is built from TRBV29-1 and TRBJ1-4; 8 nucleotides align to TRBD1. CDR1 is SQVTM and CDR2 is ANQGSEA in the germline V gene. J lost 4 bases, V lost 5 bases, and 3 bases had no gene match. The CDR3 runs 13 residues. As DNA, the CDR3 is TGCAGCGTTTTACAGGGGGTTAATGAAAAACTGTTTTTT. This gives the protein CSVLQGVNEKLFF.